This T cell receptor (beta chain) was sequenced in a study of blood T cell repertoires in COVID-19. Study as a whole: Sample material is recorded as cDNA or gDNA derived from T cells, B-cell-depleted T cells, or PBMCs.

Profiled with immunoSEQ multiplex PCR; TCRdb holds only in-frame clones, not every one. The data contain approximately 150,000 clones, 88% of them seen just once; the ten biggest clones take up over 1.5%. J gave up 7 bases and V 5 bases, and 12 bases lay outside the gene matches. CDR3 length equals 16 residues. CDR1 and CDR2 from the germline V gene are KGHSH and LQKENI. The rearrangement uses TRBV18 and TRBJ2-2; TRBD2 matches at 8 bases. This receptor was taken from a woman between 55 and 75 years old with acute or convalescent COVID-19. Sequencing used peripheral blood. The CDR3 nucleotides are TGTGCCAGCTCATCCGGGACTAGATCAGTTGTCGGGGAGCTGTTTTTT. It yields the protein CASSSGTRSVVGELFF.